The T cell receptor beta chain under discussion was sequenced for a study of identical twins. Points from the study as a whole: Shared out-of-frame alpha sequences (those common to twins) showed excess low generation probability. Cord blood beta clonotypes that were abundant carried fewer insertions, and memory repertoires showed no such trend.

Each CDR3 protein gets one entry after TCRdb re-called the 5' RACE reads with MiXCR. The table includes 510,000 or so distinct CDR3 sequences, around 15% detected once. Concerning this clonotype: The target antigen is unknown.

In germline, CDR1 is SEHNR, CDR2 FQNEAQ (reference sequence). CDR3 length: 14 amino acids. With 3 bases removed from V and 3 bases from J, the gap between germline ends came to 9 bases. These sequences were also reported in another study, on yellow fever vaccine responses in identical twins.

The clonotype originates from a woman aged 18-30 years in good health. This chain connects TRBV7-9 to TRBJ2-1; possibly TRBD2 for D (5 bases). The sequencing input was CD4+ T cells sorted from blood. The CDR3 sequence: CASSFFRDYNEQFF. CDR3 DNA sequence: TGTGCCAGCAGCTTCTTCCGGGACTACAATGAGCAGTTCTTC.